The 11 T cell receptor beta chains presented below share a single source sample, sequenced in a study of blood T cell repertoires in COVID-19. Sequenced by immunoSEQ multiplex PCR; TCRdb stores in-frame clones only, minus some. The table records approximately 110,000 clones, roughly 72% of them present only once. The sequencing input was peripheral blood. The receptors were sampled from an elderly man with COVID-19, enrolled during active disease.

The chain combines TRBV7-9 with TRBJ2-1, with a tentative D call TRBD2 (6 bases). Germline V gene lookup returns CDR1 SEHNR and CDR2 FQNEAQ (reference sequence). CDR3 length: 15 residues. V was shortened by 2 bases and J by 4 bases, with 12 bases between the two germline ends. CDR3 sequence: CASSLRASEYNEQFF. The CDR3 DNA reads TGTGCCAGCAGCTTACGGGCTAGCGAATACAATGAGCAGTTCTTC.

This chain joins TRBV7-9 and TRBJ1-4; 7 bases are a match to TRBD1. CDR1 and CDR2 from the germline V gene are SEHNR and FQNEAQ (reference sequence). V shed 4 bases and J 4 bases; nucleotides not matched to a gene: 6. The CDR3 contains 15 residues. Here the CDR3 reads CASSSRQGHNEKLFF. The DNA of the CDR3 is TGTGCCAGCAGCTCTAGACAGGGACATAATGAAAAACTGTTTTTT.

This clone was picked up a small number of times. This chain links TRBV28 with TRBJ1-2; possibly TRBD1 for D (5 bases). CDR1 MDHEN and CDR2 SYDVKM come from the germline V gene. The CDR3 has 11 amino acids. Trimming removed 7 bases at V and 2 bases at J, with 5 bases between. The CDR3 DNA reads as TGTGCCAGCACAGGGAACTATGGCTACACCTTC. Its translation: CASTGNYGYTF.

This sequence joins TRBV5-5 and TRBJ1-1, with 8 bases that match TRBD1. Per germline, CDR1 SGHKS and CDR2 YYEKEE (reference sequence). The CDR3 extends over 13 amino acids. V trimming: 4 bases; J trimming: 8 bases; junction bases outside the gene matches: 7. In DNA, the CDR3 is TGTGCCAGCAGCCCCGACAGGGGCCGAGAAGCTTTCTTT. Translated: CASSPDRGREAFF. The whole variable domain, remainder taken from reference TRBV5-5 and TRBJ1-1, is DAGVTQSPTHLIKTRGQQVTLRCSPISGHKSVSWYQQVLGQGPQFIFQYYEKEERGRGNFPDRFSARQFPNYSSELNVNALLLGDSALYLCASSPDRGREAFFGQGTRLTVV.

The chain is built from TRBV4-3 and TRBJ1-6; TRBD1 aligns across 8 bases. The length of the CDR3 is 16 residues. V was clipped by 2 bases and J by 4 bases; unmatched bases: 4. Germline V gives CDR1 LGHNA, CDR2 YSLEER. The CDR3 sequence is CASSQRDRSYNSPLHF. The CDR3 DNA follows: TGCGCCAGCAGCCAAAGGGACAGGAGTTATAATTCACCCCTCCACTTT.

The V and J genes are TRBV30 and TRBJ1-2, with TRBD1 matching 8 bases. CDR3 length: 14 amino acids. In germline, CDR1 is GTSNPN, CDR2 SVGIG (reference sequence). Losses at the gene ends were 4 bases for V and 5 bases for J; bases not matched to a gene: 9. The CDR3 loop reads CAWTRARGQYGYTF. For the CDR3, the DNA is TGTGCCTGGACGAGGGCCAGGGGGCAATATGGCTACACCTTC.

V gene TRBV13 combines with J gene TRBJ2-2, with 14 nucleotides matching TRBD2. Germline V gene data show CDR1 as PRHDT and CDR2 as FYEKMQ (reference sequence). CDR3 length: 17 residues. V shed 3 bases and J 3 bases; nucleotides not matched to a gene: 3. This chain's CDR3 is CASSLGLAGVYTGELFF. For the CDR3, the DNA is TGTGCCAGCAGCTTGGGACTAGCGGGAGTATACACCGGGGAGCTGTTTTTT.

The CDR3 loop is CASSIGGDLMNTEAFF. CDR3 bases: TGTGCCAGTAGTATTGGCGGAGATCTCATGAACACTGAAGCTTTCTTT. The J gene is TRBJ1-1, the V gene TRBV19; D unresolved. Germline-derived CDR1 and CDR2 are LNHDA and SQIVND (reference sequence). The V end lost 3 bases, the J end lost 0 bases, and 14 bases lay between the germline ends. This CDR3 has 16 residues. Variable domain in full (rest from reference TRBV19 and TRBJ1-1): DGGITQSPKYLFRKEGQNVTLSCEQNLNHDAMYWYRQDPGQGLRLIYYSQIVNDFQKGDIAEGYSVSREKKESFPLTVTSAQKNPTAFYLCASSIGGDLMNTEAFFGQGTRLTVV.

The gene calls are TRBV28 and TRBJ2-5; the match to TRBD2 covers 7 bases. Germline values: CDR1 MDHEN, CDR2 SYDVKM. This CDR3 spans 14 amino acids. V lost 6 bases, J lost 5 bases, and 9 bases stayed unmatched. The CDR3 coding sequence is TGTGCCAGCAGCTCTCTAAGGCGGGGGGAGACCCAGTACTTC. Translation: CASSSLRRGETQYF.

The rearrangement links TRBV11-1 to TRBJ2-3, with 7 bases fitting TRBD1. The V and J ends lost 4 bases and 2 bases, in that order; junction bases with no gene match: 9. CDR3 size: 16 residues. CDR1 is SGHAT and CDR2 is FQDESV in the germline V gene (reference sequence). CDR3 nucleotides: TGTGCCAGCAGCTCCACTCGGGACAGTTTCACAGATACGCAGTATTTT. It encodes CASSSTRDSFTDTQYF.

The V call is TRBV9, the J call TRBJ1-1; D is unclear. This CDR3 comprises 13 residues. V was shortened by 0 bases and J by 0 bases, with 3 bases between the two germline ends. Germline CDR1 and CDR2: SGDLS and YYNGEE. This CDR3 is CASSVALNTEAFF. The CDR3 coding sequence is TGTGCCAGCAGCGTAGCGTTGAACACTGAAGCTTTCTTT.